This T cell receptor (beta chain) is from a study of cytomegalovirus exposure and HLA in healthy donors. The overall study: About 85 million unique TCRs from HLA-typed donors were held in an early release of data.

The V end was cut by 4 bases, the J end by 5 bases, with 17 bases between. CDR1 is MNHEY, CDR2 SMNVEV, per germline (reference sequence). There are 15 residues in the CDR3. The study ran its PCR with 60 Vbeta and 13 Jbeta primers. Sequenced by immunoSEQ multiplex PCR; TCRdb stores in-frame clones only, minus some. This listing includes fewer than 110,000 clones. V usage is TRBV27 and J usage is TRBJ1-1; weak D call: TRBD1 (6 bases). This receptor was obtained from a man aged 40-49 years in good health and CMV-seronegative. Sequenced sample: PBMCs. The CDR3 coding sequence is TGTGCCAGCAGTTATCTAGGGGGGGTTGGGACTGAAGCTTTCTTT. It yields the protein CASSYLGGVGTEAFF.